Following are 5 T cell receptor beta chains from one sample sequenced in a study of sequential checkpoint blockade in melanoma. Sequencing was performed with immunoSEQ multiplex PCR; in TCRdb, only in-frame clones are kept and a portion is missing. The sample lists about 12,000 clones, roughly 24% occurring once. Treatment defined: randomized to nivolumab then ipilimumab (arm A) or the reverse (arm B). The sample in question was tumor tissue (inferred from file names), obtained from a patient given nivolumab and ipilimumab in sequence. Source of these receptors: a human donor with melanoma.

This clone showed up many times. The CDR3 here is CASTLGQGWENTIYF. The DNA of the CDR3 is TGTGCCAGCACCCTCGGTCAGGGGTGGGAAAACACCATATATTTT. The chain has TRBV6-8 and TRBJ1-3; possibly TRBD1 for D (6 bases). The V gene lost 7 bases and the J gene lost 6 bases, with 19 bases spanning the gap. This CDR3 is 15 amino acids long. Germline CDR1 and CDR2: MNHGY and SAAAGT.

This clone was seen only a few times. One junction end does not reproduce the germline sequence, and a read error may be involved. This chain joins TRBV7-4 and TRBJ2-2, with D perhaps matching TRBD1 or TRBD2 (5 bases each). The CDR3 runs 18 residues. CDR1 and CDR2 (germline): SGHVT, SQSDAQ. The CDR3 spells CASSVAKSGTLNTGELFF. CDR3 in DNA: TGTGCCAGCAGCGTAGCTAAGTCAGGGACCTTGAACACCGGGGAGCTGTTTTTT.

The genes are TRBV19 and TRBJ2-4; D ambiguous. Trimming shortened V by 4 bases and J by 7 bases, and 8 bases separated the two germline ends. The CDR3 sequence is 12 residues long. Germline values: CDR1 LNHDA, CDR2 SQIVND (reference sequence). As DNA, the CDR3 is TGTGCCAGTAGTAGGGTTGGGAACATTCAGTACTTC. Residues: CASSRVGNIQYF.

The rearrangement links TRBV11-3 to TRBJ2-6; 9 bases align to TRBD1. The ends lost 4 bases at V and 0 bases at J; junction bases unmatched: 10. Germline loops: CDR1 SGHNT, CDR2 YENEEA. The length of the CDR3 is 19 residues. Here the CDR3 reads CASSWDKDRGPSGANVLTF. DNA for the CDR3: TGTGCCAGCAGCTGGGATAAGGACAGGGGTCCCTCTGGGGCCAACGTCCTGACTTTC.

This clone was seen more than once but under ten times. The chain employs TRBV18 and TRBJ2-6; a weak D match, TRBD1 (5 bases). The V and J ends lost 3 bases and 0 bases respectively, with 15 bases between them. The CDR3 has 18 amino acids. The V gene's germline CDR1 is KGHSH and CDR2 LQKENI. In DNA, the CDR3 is TGTGCCAGCTCACCCCGACAGTCTACTGCCTCTGGGGCCAACGTCCTGACTTTC. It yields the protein CASSPRQSTASGANVLTF. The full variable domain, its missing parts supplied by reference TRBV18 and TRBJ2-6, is NAGVMQNPRHLVRRRGQEARLRCSPMKGHSHVYWYRQLPEEGLKFMVYLQKENIIDESGMPKERFSAEFPKEGPSILRIQQVVRGDSAAYFCASSPRQSTASGANVLTFGAGSRLTVL.